Listed below are T cell receptor beta chains from one sample, sequenced in a study of shared clonotypes between healthy human individuals. Measured with immunoSEQ multiplex PCR; TCRdb has only the in-frame clones, and not every one. Among 950,000 to 1,300,000 clones listed, about 76% were seen once. Sequences were obtained from memory CD4+ T cells sorted from blood. The source is a young man in good health. Each CDR3 is given with its conserved first and last residue. A D gene is named only where the DNA matches it firmly. Rows may omit the clone size; those that give it use once, few, many or a size class.

TRBV7-2	few	NA	TRBJ1-1	CASSQDANTEAFF	TGTGCCAGCAGCCAAGACGCGAACACTGAAGCTTTCTTT
TRBV5-1	NA	NA	TRBJ2-2	CASSLRLLGELFF	TGCGCCAGCAGCTTAAGGCTACTCGGGGAGCTGTTTTTT
TRBV7-9	NA	TRBD2	TRBJ2-7	CASSYLGTSGSYEQYF	TGTGCCAGCAGCTACCTCGGGACTAGCGGGAGCTACGAGCAGTACTTC
TRBV5-1	NA	NA	TRBJ2-7	CASSLQGPPYEQYF	TGCGCCAGCAGCTTGCAGGGTCCCCCCTACGAGCAGTACTTC
TRBV9	once	NA	TRBJ2-5	CASSLGVSETQYF	TGTGCCAGCAGCTTGGGGGTTTCGGAGACCCAGTACTTC
TRBV5-1	NA	TRBD2	TRBJ2-7	CASSLRLAGGVSYEQYF	TGCGCCAGCAGCTTGAGACTAGCGGGAGGGGTCTCCTACGAGCAGTACTTC
TRBV14	few	TRBD1	TRBJ1-6	CASSKQGSYNSPLHF	TGTGCCAGCAGCAAACAGGGGAGCTATAATTCACCCCTCCACTTT
TRBV5-8	NA	NA	TRBJ1-6	CASSINWESPLHF	TGTGCCAGCAGCATAAACTGGGAATCACCCCTCCACTTT
TRBV10-3	NA	NA	TRBJ2-1	CATSGENEQFF	TGTGCCACCAGCGGAGAGAATGAGCAGTTCTTC
TRBV6-6	few	NA	TRBJ2-5	CASSPQETQYF	TGTGCCAGCAGTCCGCAAGAGACCCAGTACTTC
TRBV5-6	NA	TRBD1	TRBJ2-7	CASSFGQGWAYEQYF	TGTGCCAGCAGCTTTGGACAGGGATGGGCCTACGAGCAGTACTTC
TRBV18	NA	TRBD1	TRBJ1-2	CASSDAYRTGNYGYTF	TGTGCCAGCTCGGACGCGTACAGGACAGGAAACTATGGCTACACCTTC
TRBV11-2	NA	NA	TRBJ1-1	CASSLGVGNTEAFF	TGTGCCAGCAGCTTAGGCGTCGGGAACACTGAAGCTTTCTTT
TRBV2	NA	NA	TRBJ1-2	CASSEARALGGYTF	TGTGCCAGCAGTGAAGCCAGGGCCCTGGGTGGCTACACCTTC
TRBV5-1	few	NA	TRBJ2-2	CASSQRDTGELFF	TGCGCCAGCAGTCAGAGGGACACCGGGGAGCTGTTTTTT
TRBV7-2	NA	TRBD1	TRBJ1-4	CASSPSRQGPNEKLFF	TGTGCCAGCAGCCCATCCCGACAGGGCCCTAATGAAAAACTGTTTTTT
TRBV7-8	NA	NA	TRBJ2-5	CASSLGTYQETQYF	TGTGCCAGCAGCCTCGGGACATACCAAGAGACCCAGTACTTC
TRBV7-2	NA	NA	TRBJ2-1	CASSLGSGASYNEQFF	TGTGCCAGCAGCTTAGGTTCCGGGGCCTCCTACAATGAGCAGTTCTTC
TRBV11-1	NA	NA	TRBJ2-1	CASSLEGGYSYNEQFF	TGTGCCAGCAGCTTAGAGGGGGGGTACTCGTACAATGAGCAGTTCTTC
TRBV27	NA	NA	TRBJ2-7	CASSLSRGSSSYEQYF	TGTGCCAGCAGTTTATCTCGGGGCTCCAGCTCCTACGAGCAGTACTTC
TRBV18	once	NA	TRBJ1-1	CASSPPGPTNTEAFF	TGTGCCAGCTCACCACCGGGACCGACGAACACTGAAGCTTTCTTT
TRBV5-1	NA	TRBD1	TRBJ2-6	CASSLRGQILSGANVLTF	TGCGCCAGCAGCTTGCGGGGACAGATTCTCTCTGGGGCCAACGTCCTGACTTTC
TRBV19	NA	NA	TRBJ2-1	CASSMGRDDEQFF	TGTGCCAGTAGTATGGGTCGGGATGATGAGCAGTTCTTC
TRBV5-6	NA	NA	TRBJ1-5	CASSPWGGGQPQHF	TGTGCCAGCAGCCCCTGGGGGGGCGGGCAGCCCCAGCATTTT
TRBV7-2	few	TRBD1	TRBJ1-1	CASSPPGQGAGTEAFF	TGTGCCAGCAGCCCCCCGGGACAGGGGGCAGGGACTGAAGCTTTCTTT
TRBV30	NA	TRBD1	TRBJ1-5	CAWKTPGQGAGQPQHF	TGTGCCTGGAAGACTCCGGGACAGGGGGCCGGTCAGCCCCAGCATTTT
TRBV11-2	NA	TRBD1	TRBJ2-1	CASSLAGGRYGNEQFF	TGTGCCAGCAGCTTAGCAGGGGGAAGGTACGGCAATGAGCAGTTCTTC
TRBV7-6	few	TRBD2	TRBJ2-1	CASSLGASGGGEQFF	TGTGCCAGCAGCTTAGGGGCTAGCGGCGGTGGTGAGCAGTTCTTC
TRBV7-2	NA	NA	TRBJ1-1	CASSFGGGVTEAFF	TGTGCCAGCAGCTTTGGCGGGGGTGTCACTGAAGCTTTCTTT
TRBV13	NA	TRBD1	TRBJ2-3	CASSINRGDDTQYF	TGTGCCAGCAGCATAAACAGGGGGGACGATACGCAGTATTTT
TRBV29-1	NA	NA	TRBJ1-5	CSVGAGDNQPQHF	TGCAGCGTTGGGGCAGGGGACAATCAGCCCCAGCATTTT
TRBV6-4	few	TRBD1	TRBJ1-6	CASSDSSRGRSYNSPLHF	TGTGCCAGCAGTGACTCGAGCAGGGGGCGCTCCTATAATTCACCCCTCCACTTT
TRBV5-4	NA	TRBD2	TRBJ2-5	CASSFSGGREETQYF	TGTGCCAGCAGCTTTTCCGGGGGGAGGGAAGAGACCCAGTACTTC
TRBV2	few	NA	TRBJ1-5	CASSGGVNHQPQHF	TGTGCCAGCAGTGGAGGAGTCAACCATCAGCCCCAGCATTTT
TRBV5-1	NA	TRBD2	TRBJ2-3	CASSLALAGTTDTQYF	TGCGCCAGCAGCTTGGCATTAGCGGGAACCACAGATACGCAGTATTTT
TRBV5-5	NA	NA	TRBJ1-1	CASSLDIPGGEAFF	TGTGCCAGCAGCTTGGACATTCCGGGTGGTGAAGCTTTCTTT
TRBV6-6	NA	NA	TRBJ2-5	CASSYSSGQETQYF	TGTGCCAGCAGTTACTCCAGCGGCCAAGAGACCCAGTACTTC
TRBV7-9	NA	NA	TRBJ1-6	CASSLGSGIPLVFYF	TGTGCCAGCAGCTTAGGATCGGGTATTCCGCTCGTCTTCTACTTT
TRBV21-1	NA	NA	TRBJ1-4	CASSKKGGATNEKLFF	TGTGCCAGCAGCAAAAAGGGCGGCGCCACTAATGAAAAACTGTTTTTT
TRBV5-5	NA	NA	TRBJ1-1	CASSWGGHTEAFF	TGTGCCAGCAGCTGGGGGGGTCACACTGAAGCTTTCTTT